Listed here are 25 T cell receptor beta chains from one sample, sequenced in a study of regulatory T cells in long-lasting Graves disease. According to the study, TCR beta libraries were built with iRepertoire HTBI primers and CDR3-region Arm-PCR. TCRdb reanalysed the multiplex PCR reads using MiXCR and keeps one entry per CDR3 protein. The table includes about 300,000 distinct CDR3 sequences, 18% detected once. This sample's time point: newly diagnosed GD, antithyroid drugs for less than 3 months. PBMC RNA was the source of the TCR library. The sample consisted of peripheral blood mononuclear cells (PBMCs), taken at new diagnosis, from a patient treated with antithyroid drugs. These TCRs come from a female donor with Graves disease.

There are a few counts of this clonotype. The V and J genes are TRBV10-1 and TRBJ2-4; D not resolved. Germline-derived CDR1 and CDR2 are WNHNN and SYGVQD (reference sequence). V was pared by 6 bases and J by 1 base, with 16 bases between. There are 16 residues in the CDR3. The CDR3 loop is CASSMAPKRAKNIQYF. As DNA, the CDR3 is TGCGCCAGCAGCATGGCCCCCAAAAGGGCCAAAAACATTCAGTACTTC.

This clonotype was observed at least ten times. The gene calls are TRBV27 and TRBJ2-1; the match to TRBD2 covers 9 bases. Per the germline V gene, CDR1 is MNHEY and CDR2 is SMNVEV (reference sequence). V gave up 6 bases and J gave up 4 bases; unmatched junction bases: 22. The CDR3 extends over 20 amino acids. CDR3 sequence (DNA): TGTGCCAGCAGCCCTCGTGTAGGGACTAGCCTTAAAGCGGGTTACAATGAGCAGTTCTTC. Amino acid sequence: CASSPRVGTSLKAGYNEQFF.

There are many counts of this clonotype. The chain uses TRBV7-2 and TRBJ2-7; perhaps TRBD2 as D (6 bases). The CDR3 is 17 amino acids. Germline-derived CDR1 and CDR2 are SGHTA and FQGNSA. Trimming left V 5 bases short and J 2 bases short, with 22 bases between. The CDR3: CASSHPVRTTTTYEQYF. The CDR3 DNA sequence: TGTGCCAGCAGCCACCCGGTTCGGACTACCACGACCTACGAGCAGTACTTC.

The table lists this clonotype with many counts. V is TRBV4-1 and J is TRBJ2-1; the match to TRBD1 covers 9 bases. The V segment lost 4 bases and the J segment 0 bases; nucleotides outside the gene matches: 7. CDR3 length: 17 residues. The germline CDR1 and CDR2 sequences are MGHRA and YSYEKL. The CDR3 DNA is TGCGCCAGCAGCCTCCTGACAGGGGGAATCTCCTACAATGAGCAGTTCTTC. Translated: CASSLLTGGISYNEQFF.

Ten or more counts support this clonotype. V and J are TRBV28 and TRBJ2-1; D gene unclear. The CDR3 spans 17 residues. Germline CDR1 MDHEN, CDR2 SYDVKM. Between the trimmed V and J ends, which lost 6 bases and 4 bases, there was a span of 22 bases. Here the CDR3 DNA reads TGTGCCAGCAGCCCCCCGAGGAAGGGTTTGAAGTACAATGAGCAGTTCTTC. Translation: CASSPPRKGLKYNEQFF.

A word on this clonotype: A much larger clonotype is one base distant, so this may be a read error. The chain couples TRBV7-2 to TRBJ2-4; 10 bases map to TRBD2. The CDR3 sequence is 18 residues long. The germline gives CDR1 SGHTA, CDR2 FQGNSA. The CDR3 protein is CASSLGFLAGVAENIQYF. In DNA form, the CDR3 reads TGTGCCAGCAGCTTAGGGTTCCTAGCGGGGGTAGCCGAAAACATTCAGTACTTC. The variable domain in full, completed from reference TRBV7-2 and TRBJ2-4, reads GAGVSQSPSNKVTEKGKDVELRCDPISGHTALYWYRQSLGQGLEFLIYFQGNSAPDKSGLPSDRFSAERTGGSVSTLTIQRTQQEDSAVYLCASSLGFLAGVAENIQYFGAGTRLSVL.

This clonotype was counted many times. The V gene is TRBV13, the J gene TRBJ2-5, with 10 positions matching TRBD2. Germline lookup yields CDR1 PRHDT and CDR2 FYEKMQ (reference sequence). This CDR3 has 15 residues. V gave up 5 bases and J gave up 5 bases; unmatched junction bases: 8. Here the CDR3 reads CASSTLAGAGETQYF. The CDR3 nucleotides read TGTGCCAGCAGCACTCTAGCGGGAGCGGGGGAGACCCAGTACTTC.

In this sample, this clonotype turned up once. One base away lies a much larger clone, so this may be a sequencing read error. The chain couples TRBV30 to TRBJ1-5, with D possibly being TRBD1 (6 bases). The V end was cut by 5 bases, the J end by 1 base, with 12 bases between. This CDR3 region has 14 residues. The germline V gene has CDR1 GTSNPN and CDR2 SVGIG (reference sequence). The CDR3 is CAWSQDRSNQPQHF. As DNA, the CDR3 is TGTGCCTGGTCCCAGGACAGAAGCAATCAGCCCCAGCATTTT.

This chain connects TRBV24-1 to TRBJ2-1; D gene uncertain. V was shortened by 8 bases and J by 4 bases, with 11 bases between the two germline ends. The CDR3 loop spans 13 amino acids. Germline values: CDR1 KGHDR, CDR2 SFDVKD. The CDR3 sequence: CATNTEPYNEQFF. As DNA, the CDR3 is TGTGCCACCAACACCGAACCTTACAATGAGCAGTTCTTC.

This clonotype has ten or more counts. The V call is TRBV27, the J call TRBJ1-1; TRBD1 aligns across 8 bases. J gave up 0 bases and V 3 bases, and 3 bases lay outside the gene matches. This CDR3 spans 15 amino acids. Germline loops: CDR1 MNHEY, CDR2 SMNVEV (reference sequence). The chain's CDR3 is CASSFGQGMNTEAFF. The CDR3 DNA reads TGTGCCAGCAGTTTTGGACAGGGCATGAACACTGAAGCTTTCTTT.

This clonotype was picked up a small number of times. V gene TRBV28 combines with J gene TRBJ1-5, with D possibly being TRBD1 (6 bases). CDR3 length: 11 amino acids. Trimming left V 8 bases short and J 6 bases short, with 8 bases between. Germline-derived CDR1 and CDR2 are MDHEN and SYDVKM. Here the CDR3 reads CASAGVQPQHF. Written as DNA, the CDR3 is TGTGCCAGCGCAGGGGTTCAGCCCCAGCATTTT.

This clonotype came up a few times. The V and J genes are TRBV6-1 and TRBJ2-2; TRBD2 aligns across 7 bases. After removal of 4 bases from V and 6 bases from J, the junction contained 8 bases not matched to a gene. This CDR3 is built from 15 residues. Germline CDR1 MNHNS, CDR2 SASEGT. The CDR3 loop is CASSAPRGDAGELFF. CDR3 coding DNA: TGTGCCAGCAGTGCCCCCCGGGGGGACGCCGGGGAGCTGTTTTTT.

The J gene is TRBJ1-1, the V gene TRBV28; D is unclear. This CDR3 is built from 13 residues. V dropped 5 bases and J dropped 1 base, with 8 bases sitting between them. CDR1 is MDHEN and CDR2 is SYDVKM in the germline V gene. This chain's CDR3 is CASSTARNTEAFF. Here the CDR3 DNA reads TGTGCCAGCAGTACTGCCCGGAACACTGAAGCTTTCTTT.

This clonotype has a handful of counts. This clone may be a read error of a much larger clone one base away. This chain joins TRBV2 and TRBJ2-3, with TRBD2 matching over 10 bases. V was clipped by 7 bases and J by 5 bases; unmatched bases: 18. Germline V gives CDR1 SNHLY, CDR2 FYNNEI. This CDR3 contains 18 residues. The CDR3: CASIRLTASGSWEDTQYF. CDR3 nucleotide sequence: TGTGCCAGCATTCGACTTACAGCTAGCGGGAGTTGGGAAGATACGCAGTATTTT.

This clonotype was seen only a few times. The rearrangement uses TRBV29-1 and TRBJ2-7; D may be TRBD1 (6 bases). The V end lost 4 bases, the J end lost 0 bases, and 10 bases lay between the germline ends. The CDR3 length is 13 residues. Germline lookup yields CDR1 SQVTM and CDR2 ANQGSEA. The CDR3 reads CSVARQDSYEQYF. CDR3 bases: TGCAGCGTTGCTCGACAGGACTCCTACGAGCAGTACTTC.

This clonotype was observed at least ten times. The chain recombines TRBV10-2 with TRBJ1-5; D perhaps matches TRBD1 (5 bases). Trimming left V 8 bases short and J 5 bases short, with 13 bases between. From germline, CDR1 is WSHSY and CDR2 SAAADI. CDR3 length: 13 residues. The CDR3 DNA follows: TGCGCCAGCGGGACCCTAAGCGATCAGCCCCAGCATTTT. Translated, it gives CASGTLSDQPQHF.

This clonotype came up many times. The rearrangement links TRBV7-9 to TRBJ2-5; possible D gene TRBD1, 5 bases. The ends were cut back, 6 bases at V and 2 bases at J, with 10 bases in the middle. The CDR3 runs to 13 residues. The germline CDR1 and CDR2 sequences are SEHNR and FQNEAQ (reference sequence). As DNA, the CDR3 is TGTGCCAGCAGTCCCAGGGCGCAAGAGACCCAGTACTTC. Residues: CASSPRAQETQYF.

The chain carries TRBV6-1 and TRBJ2-7; D unresolved. Per germline, CDR1 MNHNS and CDR2 SASEGT. Trimming took off 6 bases at V and 6 bases at J, with 12 bases between the two ends. The CDR3 has 12 residues. CDR3 coding DNA: TGTGCCAGCAGCTCAGGACCTGGCGAGCAGTACTTC. It translates to CASSSGPGEQYF.

This clonotype was seen repeatedly, ten times or more. The genes are TRBV6-2 or TRBV6-3 and TRBJ2-7; D is unclear. The CDR3 sequence is 16 residues long. Germline-derived CDR1 and CDR2 are MNHEY and SVGEGT. V lost 2 bases to trimming and J lost 0 bases, with 14 bases between them. DNA of the CDR3: TGTGCCAGCAGTTACCCAACTACCATGAGCTCCTACGAGCAGTACTTC. It translates to CASSYPTTMSSYEQYF.

About this clonotype itself: Only one base separates this from a far larger clonotype, so it likely reflects a read error. The J gene is TRBJ2-1, the V gene TRBV9; TRBD1 matches 8 bases. Losses at the gene ends were 5 bases for V and 5 bases for J; bases not matched to a gene: 6. Germline lookup yields CDR1 SGDLS and CDR2 YYNGEE. The CDR3 is made up of 14 amino acids. This CDR3 reads CASSRTGTNNEQFF. Here the CDR3 DNA reads TGTGCCAGCAGTAGGACAGGGACCAACAATGAGCAGTTCTTC.

This clonotype was seen many times. The chain recombines TRBV28 with TRBJ2-5; possibly TRBD1 or TRBD2 for D (5 bases each). The CDR3 totals 14 residues. Germline CDR1 reads MDHEN; CDR2 reads SYDVKM. Between the trimmed V and J ends, which lost 1 base and 3 bases, there was a span of 9 bases. The CDR3: CASSLSGPKETQYF. CDR3 DNA: TGTGCCAGCAGTTTATCGGGACCAAAAGAGACCCAGTACTTC.

The chain joins TRBV20-1 to TRBJ1-2; D not resolved. The CDR3 runs to 13 residues. V shed 4 bases and J shed 7 bases, with 16 bases lying between them. Germline values: CDR1 DFQATT, CDR2 SNEGSKA (reference sequence). CDR3 amino acids: CSATRTELTGYTF. The CDR3, as DNA: TGCAGTGCTACTCGGACCGAGTTAACTGGCTACACCTTC.

This clonotype appeared once. The V gene is TRBV3-1, the J gene TRBJ2-7, with 10 bases identical to TRBD2. Germline lookup yields CDR1 LGHDT and CDR2 YNNKEL (reference sequence). This CDR3 contains 15 residues. V was pared by 1 base and J by 7 bases, with 7 bases of the junction left unmatched. This CDR3 is CASSQGLAGVSEQYF. Here the CDR3 DNA reads TGTGCCAGCAGCCAAGGCCTAGCGGGAGTATCTGAGCAGTACTTC.

In regard to this clonotype: It may be a read error: a sequence one base away is much more abundant. The rearrangement links TRBV27 to TRBJ2-7, with D tentatively TRBD1 (7 bases). The CDR3 contains 14 residues. The germline V gene encodes CDR1 MNHEY and CDR2 SMNVEV (reference sequence). The CDR3 region is CASNGQGGRYGQYF. The DNA for the CDR3 is TGTGCCAGCAATGGGCAGGGGGGTAGGTACGGGCAGTACTTC.

The gene calls are TRBV12-3 or TRBV12-4 and TRBJ1-1; D uncertain. The CDR3 covers 13 residues. V lost 3 bases to trimming and J lost 5 bases, with 10 bases between them. The CDR3 nucleotides read TGTGCCAGCAGTTTGGGGATGGGGACTGAAGCTTTCTTT. Translating gives CASSLGMGTEAFF.